The present T cell receptor (beta chain) was sequenced within a study of blood T cell repertoires in COVID-19. Background on the study: Whether acute or convalescent, the COVID-19 samples came from the United States, Italy and Spain. PBMCs, B-cell-depleted T cells, or T cells provided the cDNA or gDNA that made up the material.

In the source study's methods: Reference gene primer amplification gave nucleated cell count estimates. This table comes from immunoSEQ multiplex PCR, and its TCRdb copy is limited to in-frame clones, with some not included. V, J and clone size were drawn from that table, and D and trimming were deduced from the DNA. This table holds around 250,000 clones, about 89% found once. This sequence originates from a man aged 40-49 years with active or convalescent COVID-19. The source material was peripheral blood.

The CDR3 loop is CARSFEGRAGNQPQHF. DNA of the CDR3: TGTGCCAGAAGCTTCGAGGGAAGGGCCGGCAATCAGCCCCAGCATTTT. This chain joins TRBV5-3 and TRBJ1-5; D is undetermined. TRBV5-3 is assigned to the ORF class and has an uncertain function. V lost 2 bases and J 2 bases, leaving 14 bases between the germline ends. The CDR3 has 16 residues.